A selection of T cell receptor beta chains follows, all from one sample in a study of cytomegalovirus exposure and HLA in healthy donors. Assay: immunoSEQ multiplex PCR; the TCRdb copy retains only in-frame clones and omits some. This sample has some 200,000 clones, with about 80% found just once. The sample taken for sequencing was PBMCs. The receptor set was obtained from a woman in her twenties or thirties in good health and CMV-seronegative. CDR3s include the opening cysteine and the closing phenylalanine or tryptophan. A D gene is named only where the DNA matches it firmly. Clone size is not always given. Where it is, it says once, few, many or a class for expanded clones.

CDR3nt | CDR3aa | j_gene | abundance | len | d_gene | v_gene
TGTGCCAGCAGCCGTGACAGGGAAGGCACTGAAGCTTTCTTT | CASSRDREGTEAFF | TRBJ1-1 | . | 14 | TRBD1 | TRBV5-8
TGCGCCAGCAGCTGGAGCAGCACCTCCTACGAGCAGTACTTC | CASSWSSTSYEQYF | TRBJ2-7 | . | 14 | . | TRBV5-1
TGTGCCAGCAGCTTTACTAGCGGGAGCGTAGACTACGAGCAGTACTTC | CASSFTSGSVDYEQYF | TRBJ2-7 | . | 16 | TRBD2 | TRBV5-5
TGTGCCACTCAGGGCGGAGGGGCATGGGGCAATCAGCCCCAGCATTTT | CATQGGGAWGNQPQHF | TRBJ1-5 | . | 16 | . | TRBV13
TGTGCCAGCAGCTTGCGTAGCGGACTGTACCAAGAGACCCAGTACTTC | CASSLRSGLYQETQYF | TRBJ2-5 | . | 16 | . | TRBV7-2
TGTGCCAGCAGCTTAGGCTTGGGGGGATGGGATACGCAGTATTTT | CASSLGLGGWDTQYF | TRBJ2-3 | . | 15 | . | TRBV11-2
TGTGCCAGTAGTATTAGTGGACAGGACGAGCAGTACTTC | CASSISGQDEQYF | TRBJ2-7 | . | 13 | TRBD1 | TRBV19
TGTGCCAGCAGTTACTCGTCTGGGGAGGTTAATGAAAAACTGTTTTTT | CASSYSSGEVNEKLFF | TRBJ1-4 | . | 16 | . | TRBV6-5
TGTGCCAGCAGTTACAGGGTGTCACCCCTCCACTTT | CASSYRVSPLHF | TRBJ1-6 | . | 12 | . | TRBV2
TGTGCCAGCAGTGCTCAGGGGAACACTGAAGCTTTCTTT | CASSAQGNTEAFF | TRBJ1-1 | few | 13 | . | TRBV6-4
TGTGCCAGCTCAGCATTTTCGGGAGAGGAGACCCAGTACTTC | CASSAFSGEETQYF | TRBJ2-5 | . | 14 | . | TRBV18
TGTGCCTGGAGTCTCGGGGGGAATAGCAATCAGCCCCAGCATTTT | CAWSLGGNSNQPQHF | TRBJ1-5 | . | 15 | . | TRBV30
TGTGCCAGCAGTTACTCATGGACAGGGCGTGTTGCTTTCTTT | CASSYSWTGRVAFF | TRBJ1-1 | . | 14 | TRBD1 | TRBV6-5
TGTGCCAGCCGGGAGAGGACAAATCCTTACGAGCAGTACTTC | CASRERTNPYEQYF | TRBJ2-7 | . | 14 | . | TRBV6-6
TGTGCCAGCAGCCCCGTGCTCAGGGCCGGCACAGATACGCAGTATTTT | CASSPVLRAGTDTQYF | TRBJ2-3 | . | 16 | . | TRBV7-3
TGTGCCAGTAGTATACGCAGAACAGAAGAGACCCAGTACTTC | CASSIRRTEETQYF | TRBJ2-5 | . | 14 | . | TRBV19
TGTGCCAGCAGTTTACCCGGGACTCAGGCCTACGAGCAGTACTTC | CASSLPGTQAYEQYF | TRBJ2-7 | . | 15 | . | TRBV28
TGTGCCAGCAGCGTGGGACTTGAGGTCGGGACCCAGTACTTC | CASSVGLEVGTQYF | TRBJ2-5 | . | 14 | . | TRBV9
TGTGCCAGCTCACCATCAGTGACAGGGGCCGAGCAGTACTTC | CASSPSVTGAEQYF | TRBJ2-7 | . | 14 | TRBD1 | TRBV18
TGTGCCAGCAGCTTTTGGACTAGCGGGAGGGCCCACAATGAGCAGTTCTTC | CASSFWTSGRAHNEQFF | TRBJ2-1 | . | 17 | TRBD2 | TRBV7-2
TGCAGCGCCCGCTCGGGGGGGAGCTACGAGCAGTACTTC | CSARSGGSYEQYF | TRBJ2-7 | . | 13 | TRBD2 | TRBV29-1
TGTGCCAGCTCACCGGTTAACACAGAATACGAGCAGTACTTC | CASSPVNTEYEQYF | TRBJ2-7 | . | 14 | . | TRBV18
TGTGCCAGCAGTTTCGGGGGTGGTTTCACTGAAGCTTTCTTT | CASSFGGGFTEAFF | TRBJ1-1 | . | 14 | . | TRBV27
TGCGCCAGCAGTGAGGGCCATAGTGGGCGCAGAGAGACCCAGTACTTC | CASSEGHSGRRETQYF | TRBJ2-5 | . | 16 | . | TRBV10-1
TGTGCCAGCAGTGTGGGACAGGGAGGAAACACCATATATTTT | CASSVGQGGNTIYF | TRBJ1-3 | . | 14 | TRBD1 | TRBV2
TGTGCCAGCAGCTTAGGGGCCATGGACACCATATATTTT | CASSLGAMDTIYF | TRBJ1-3 | . | 13 | . | TRBV7-9
TGTGCCAGCAGCCCAAGAGTTCTCGTCGAGCAGTACTTC | CASSPRVLVEQYF | TRBJ2-7 | few | 13 | . | TRBV7-2
TGTGCCAGCAGTTACGACAGGGGGCAGGGCTACACCTTC | CASSYDRGQGYTF | TRBJ1-2 | . | 13 | TRBD1 | TRBV6-5
TGTGCCAGCAGCTTAGATAGCGGGGGGTCGGACCAAGAGACCCAGTACTTC | CASSLDSGGSDQETQYF | TRBJ2-5 | . | 17 | TRBD2 | TRBV11-3
TGTGCCATCAGTGAGTCTGGGGCAGTGTACGGTCGCGAGCAGTACTTC | CAISESGAVYGREQYF | TRBJ2-7 | . | 16 | . | TRBV10-3
TGTGCCAGCAGTGATTTAGGGAAGGGCGGGGGCTACACCTTC | CASSDLGKGGGYTF | TRBJ1-2 | . | 14 | . | TRBV6-1
TGCGCCAGCAGCACGCGGACTAGCAGAGGGCAAGAGACCCAGTACTTC | CASSTRTSRGQETQYF | TRBJ2-5 | once | 16 | TRBD2 | TRBV5-1
TGTGCCAGCAGCCGGACAGGCCCCTATGGCTACACCTTC | CASSRTGPYGYTF | TRBJ1-2 | . | 13 | TRBD1 | TRBV5-8
TGTGCCAGCAGCCTACCGGGACAGCCCTACGAGCAGTACTTC | CASSLPGQPYEQYF | TRBJ2-7 | . | 14 | TRBD1 | TRBV7-6
TGTGCCAGCAGGGACAGCAGAAAGCATGGCTACACCTTC | CASRDSRKHGYTF | TRBJ1-2 | . | 13 | . | TRBV28
TGTGCCTGGAGTGCCCTGGGGGCGGCCACAGATACGCAGTATTTT | CAWSALGAATDTQYF | TRBJ2-3 | . | 15 | . | TRBV30
TGTGCCAGCAGCTTGGGCCCCGGGGAGACCCAGTACTTC | CASSLGPGETQYF | TRBJ2-5 | once | 13 | . | TRBV5-6
TGTGCCAGCAGCTTCCGGGGGTCTGGGGCCAACGTCCTGACTTTC | CASSFRGSGANVLTF | TRBJ2-6 | . | 15 | . | TRBV7-6
TGTGCCAGTAGCCGGGACAGGAGCTACGAGCAGTACTTC | CASSRDRSYEQYF | TRBJ2-7 | . | 13 | TRBD1 | TRBV19
TGTGCCAGCAGCGTAGATGGGGAGGTGGACACCATATATTTT | CASSVDGEVDTIYF | TRBJ1-3 | . | 14 | . | TRBV9
TGTGCCAGCAGTGAACAGGGCAGGGAAAAACTGTTTTTT | CASSEQGREKLFF | TRBJ1-4 | . | 13 | . | TRBV2
TGTGCCAGCAGGGAGGGCGTCAATGAAAAACTGTTTTTT | CASREGVNEKLFF | TRBJ1-4 | . | 13 | . | TRBV6-5
TGTTCCAGCAGCTTAAAGCGGGCAGGTGATCTGAACACTGAAGCTTTCTTT | CSSSLKRAGDLNTEAFF | TRBJ1-1 | . | 17 | . | TRBV7-9
TGCAGCGCGTTAGCCGGGACAGGGGCGTTGAACACTGAAGCTTTCTTT | CSALAGTGALNTEAFF | TRBJ1-1 | . | 16 | TRBD1 | TRBV29-1
TGTGCTAGCAGCCCGATCGGATATTGGACAGATCAAGAGACCCAGTACTTC | CASSPIGYWTDQETQYF | TRBJ2-5 | . | 17 | . | TRBV7-7
TGTGCCAGCAGCCAAGAGTGGGTAACAGACTACGAGCAGTACTTC | CASSQEWVTDYEQYF | TRBJ2-7 | . | 15 | . | TRBV4-2
TGTGCCAGCAGGCGTTCGGAGGCGAACACCGGGGAGCTGTTTTTT | CASRRSEANTGELFF | TRBJ2-2 | few | 15 | . | TRBV6-5
TGTGCCAGTACCCCTTTGGGGGGTAGAGATTCACCCCTCCACTTT | CASTPLGGRDSPLHF | TRBJ1-6 | . | 15 | . | TRBV19
TGTGCCAGCAGTCCGGAGGGGGGGGGATTGGGCTATGAGCAGTTCTTC | CASSPEGGGLGYEQFF | TRBJ2-1 | . | 16 | . | TRBV27